One and the same sample provided the 22 T cell receptor beta chains below, sequenced in a study of radiotherapy plus CTLA-4 blockade in lung cancer. Assay: immunoSEQ multiplex PCR; the TCRdb copy retains only in-frame clones and omits some. The table has roughly 71,000 clones, 78% seen once. Sequencing was performed on peripheral blood, taken from a patient treated with radiotherapy plus ipilimumab. All receptors come from a human donor with non-small cell lung cancer who had a complete response to radiotherapy plus ipilimumab.

The J gene is TRBJ1-1, the V gene TRBV29-1; no firm D call. V lost 7 bases, J lost 5 bases, and 11 bases lay in between. Germline lookup yields CDR1 SQVTM and CDR2 ANQGSEA. The CDR3 is 11 residues long. DNA for the CDR3: TGCAGCGGCTACGTGTCAACTGAAGCTTTCTTT. Its protein product is CSGYVSTEAFF. Combining the CDR3 with reference TRBV29-1 and TRBJ1-1 gives the whole variable domain SAVISQKPSRDICQRGTSLTIQCQVDSQVTMMFWYRQQPGQSLTLIATANQGSEATYESGFVIDKFPISRPNLTFSTLTVSNMSPEDSSIYLCSGYVSTEAFFGQGTRLTVV.

The V gene is TRBV11-3, the J gene TRBJ2-2; D is unresolved. Germline V gene sequence: CDR1 SGHNT, CDR2 YENEEA. The V end was cut by 2 bases, the J end by 5 bases, with 3 bases between. The CDR3 loop spans 12 amino acids. The CDR3 here is CASSLTTGELFF. The CDR3 region has the DNA TGTGCCAGCAGCTTAACAACCGGGGAGCTGTTTTTT.

V usage is TRBV4-1 and J usage is TRBJ2-3; D is possibly TRBD1 or TRBD2 (5 bases each). CDR1 is MGHRA and CDR2 is YSYEKL in the germline V gene. There are 15 residues in the CDR3. V shed 4 bases and J shed 4 bases, with 15 bases lying between them. CDR3 DNA sequence: TGCGCCAGCAGCCCCGGATCGAGGGACCCAGATACGCAGTATTTT. Translation gives CASSPGSRDPDTQYF.

The chain has TRBV7-9 and TRBJ1-2, with TRBD1 matching over 9 bases. J was trimmed by 3 bases and V by 4 bases; bases with no gene match: 9. The CDR3 is made up of 16 amino acids. Germline V gene sequence: CDR1 SEHNR, CDR2 FQNEAQ (reference sequence). This CDR3 reads CASSSTGTGSDYGYTF. As DNA, the CDR3 is TGTGCCAGCAGCTCTACCGGGACAGGGTCTGACTATGGCTACACCTTC.

The rearrangement uses TRBV25-1 and TRBJ1-1, with D unresolved. With 1 base removed from V and 0 bases from J, the gap between germline ends came to 9 bases. The CDR3 totals 15 residues. CDR1 MGHDK and CDR2 SYGVNS come from the germline V gene. CDR3: CASSESGSLNTEAFF. The CDR3 DNA reads as TGTGCCAGCAGTGAATCGGGCAGTTTGAACACTGAAGCTTTCTTT.

This chain links TRBV28 with TRBJ2-7; 8 bases agree with TRBD1. The V gene end was trimmed by 5 bases and the J gene end by 5 bases; junction bases not matched to a gene: 8. The CDR3 totals 14 residues. In germline, CDR1 is MDHEN, CDR2 SYDVKM. The CDR3 coding sequence is TGTGCCAGCAGTCACCCGCAGGGGGCCAACGAGCAGTACGTC. It specifies CASSHPQGANEQYV.

This chain connects TRBV10-2 to TRBJ2-7, with a weak D call TRBD2 (5 bases). Germline lookup yields CDR1 WSHSY and CDR2 SAAADI. Trimming took 4 bases from V and 5 from J, leaving 9 bases between them. This CDR3 has 12 residues. DNA for the CDR3: TGCGCCAGCAGTGTCACGGGGAACGAGCAGTACGTC. Amino acids: CASSVTGNEQYV.

This clone came up a few times. The genes are TRBV2 and TRBJ2-3; 11 bases are a match to TRBD2. This CDR3 region has 17 residues. CDR1 and CDR2 from the germline V gene are SNHLY and FYNNEI. V shed 8 bases, J shed 3 bases, and the junction held 13 bases outside the gene matches. DNA for the CDR3: TGTGCCAGCTTTAGCCGGCTAGCGGGGGGCGGGACAGATACGCAGTATTTT. Its protein is CASFSRLAGGGTDTQYF.

The V gene is TRBV7-2, the J gene TRBJ2-5; D may be TRBD1 (5 bases). This CDR3 is 15 amino acids long. The V and J ends lost 2 bases and 2 bases respectively, with 12 bases between them. Germline V gives CDR1 SGHTA, CDR2 FQGNSA. This chain's CDR3 is CASSLLGHFQETQYF. DNA of the CDR3: TGTGCCAGCAGCTTATTAGGACATTTTCAAGAGACCCAGTACTTC.

The chain recombines TRBV7-2 with TRBJ2-1, with 8 bases that match TRBD2. Trimming at V came to 0 bases and at J to 0 bases, leaving 4 bases not matched to a gene. CDR1 and CDR2 (germline): SGHTA, FQGNSA. CDR3 length equals 17 residues. CDR3 loop: CASSLAGRGGSYNEQFF. CDR3 DNA: TGTGCCAGCAGCTTAGCGGGTCGGGGGGGCTCCTACAATGAGCAGTTCTTC. Using reference TRBV7-2 and TRBJ2-1 for the parts outside the CDR3, the full variable domain is GAGVSQSPSNKVTEKGKDVELRCDPISGHTALYWYRQSLGQGLEFLIYFQGNSAPDKSGLPSDRFSAERTGGSVSTLTIQRTQQEDSAVYLCASSLAGRGGSYNEQFFGPGTRLTVL.

The chain carries TRBV19 and TRBJ2-3, with D perhaps matching TRBD1 (5 bases). CDR3 length: 14 residues. V lost 6 bases to trimming and J lost 5 bases, with 15 bases between them. Germline-derived CDR1 and CDR2 are LNHDA and SQIVND (reference sequence). CDR3 coding DNA: TGTGCCAGTAGACTGACAGTTTTGCAAGATACGCAGTATTTT. Translating gives CASRLTVLQDTQYF. Full variable domain (rest looked up from reference TRBV19 and TRBJ2-3): DGGITQSPKYLFRKEGQNVTLSCEQNLNHDAMYWYRQDPGQGLRLIYYSQIVNDFQKGDIAEGYSVSREKKESFPLTVTSAQKNPTAFYLCASRLTVLQDTQYFGPGTRLTVL.

The chain links TRBV7-2 to TRBJ2-5; D gene uncertain. The CDR3 length is 14 residues. Germline values: CDR1 SGHTA, CDR2 FQGNSA. V gave up 3 bases and J gave up 0 bases, with 8 bases separating them. DNA for the CDR3: TGTGCCAGCAGCTTTACAAACAACCAAGAGACCCAGTACTTC. Residues: CASSFTNNQETQYF.

V usage is TRBV6-5 and J usage is TRBJ2-6, with D maybe TRBD1 (6 bases). The ends were cut back, 2 bases at V and 2 bases at J, with 10 bases in the middle. This CDR3 is 16 amino acids long. The V gene's germline CDR1 is MNHEY and CDR2 SVGAGI. In DNA form, the CDR3 reads TGTGCCAGCAGTTACCTTCCAGGGGCTGGGGCCAACGTCCTGACTTTC. Its translation is CASSYLPGAGANVLTF.

The J gene is TRBJ1-2, the V gene TRBV5-6; 12 bases match TRBD1. CDR3 length equals 19 residues. The J segment lost 4 bases and the V segment lost 1 base, leaving 14 bases of the junction unmatched. The germline gives CDR1 SGHDT, CDR2 YYEEEE. The chain's CDR3 is CASSLRTGTGGAPVYGYTF. In nucleotides, the CDR3 is TGTGCCAGCAGCTTGCGAACCGGGACAGGGGGCGCCCCGGTCTATGGCTACACCTTC.

Only a few counts were recorded for this clone. CDR3 nucleotide sequence: TGCGCCAGCAGCACCCGGGGGGGATATGGCTACACCTTC. This translates into CASSTRGGYGYTF. This rearrangement joins TRBV5-1 to TRBJ1-2, with D tentatively TRBD1 (5 bases). The CDR3 length is 13 residues. Trimming pared 4 bases from V and 5 bases from J, leaving 12 bases between. The germline CDR1 and CDR2 sequences are SGHRS and YFSETQ.

The chain combines TRBV6-5 with TRBJ2-2; 7 bases are a match to TRBD1. Trimming cost V 2 bases and J 5 bases; bases outside gene matches: 8. The germline CDR1 and CDR2 sequences are MNHEY and SVGAGI. This CDR3 spans 16 amino acids. The CDR3 bases are TGTGCCAGCAGTTACGGGAACAGGGGCCGGACCGGGGAGCTGTTTTTT. Protein sequence: CASSYGNRGRTGELFF.

The J gene is TRBJ1-5, the V gene TRBV7-2, with D possibly matching TRBD1 (6 bases). The germline CDR1 and CDR2 sequences are SGHTA and FQGNSA. Deletions cut 5 bases from V and 8 bases from J, with 13 bases between. CDR3 size: 13 residues. CDR3 protein: CASSKGQLEPQHF. CDR3 nucleotide sequence: TGTGCCAGCAGCAAGGGACAACTCGAGCCCCAGCATTTT.

This clone has more than one count but fewer than ten. As DNA, the CDR3 is TGTGCCAGCTCAGCGGCTAGCGGGGGCAATGAGCAGTTCTTC. This gives the protein CASSAASGGNEQFF. The V and J genes are TRBV18 and TRBJ2-1; 10 positions match TRBD2. The V and J ends lost 5 bases and 6 bases, in that order; junction bases with no gene match: 4. In germline, CDR1 is KGHSH, CDR2 LQKENI. CDR3 size: 14 residues.

The V and J genes are TRBV29-1 and TRBJ1-1; 7 bases fit TRBD1. The CDR3 loop spans 12 amino acids. V lost 8 bases, J lost 1 base, and 4 bases stayed unmatched. CDR1 and CDR2 from the germline V gene are SQVTM and ANQGSEA. The CDR3 DNA sequence: TGCAGCTTCTGGACAGGGAACACTGAAGCTTTCTTT. Translation gives CSFWTGNTEAFF.

This CDR3 reads CASSFYLSGANVLTF. The CDR3 nucleotides read TGTGCCAGCAGCTTCTACCTCTCTGGGGCCAACGTCCTGACTTTC. The chain recombines TRBV7-9 with TRBJ2-6; D is uncertain. Between the trimmed V and J ends, which lost 3 bases and 0 bases, there was a span of 6 bases. Germline V gene data show CDR1 as SEHNR and CDR2 as FQNEAQ (reference sequence). The CDR3 is 15 amino acids.

V and J are TRBV29-1 and TRBJ1-2; a weak D match, TRBD1 (5 bases). This CDR3 has 11 amino acids. Trimming shortened V by 4 bases and J by 7 bases, and 10 bases separated the two germline ends. The germline CDR1 and CDR2 sequences are SQVTM and ANQGSEA. The CDR3 is CSVGGEGGYTF. CDR3 nucleotide sequence: TGCAGCGTTGGAGGGGAGGGTGGCTACACCTTC.

This clone was picked up one time. The V call is TRBV5-1, the J call TRBJ1-1; maybe TRBD1 (6 bases). V lost 2 bases, J lost 4 bases, and 15 bases lay in between. Per the germline V gene, CDR1 is SGHRS and CDR2 is YFSETQ. This CDR3 is built from 15 residues. The CDR3, as DNA: TGCGCCAGCAGCTTAACAGGGCTCGGTGGCACTGAAGCTTTCTTT. Its translation: CASSLTGLGGTEAFF. Looking up the rest from reference TRBV5-1 and TRBJ1-1 gives the full variable domain: KAGVTQTPRYLIKTRGQQVTLSCSPISGHRSVSWYQQTPGQGLQFLFEYFSETQRNKGNFPGRFSGRQFSNSRSEMNVSTLELGDSALYLCASSLTGLGGTEAFFGQGTRLTVV.